This T cell receptor beta chain was obtained from a study of blood T cell repertoires in COVID-19. Study-wide background: Researchers got acute and convalescent COVID-19 samples from the United States, Italy and Spain. Sources were T cells, B-cell-depleted T cells, or PBMCs; the material itself was cDNA or gDNA.

Original handling: Counts of nucleated cells, estimated from reference gene primer amplification, were obtained. Profiled with immunoSEQ multiplex PCR; TCRdb holds only in-frame clones, not every one. That table is the source of V, J and clone size, and D and trimming were worked out from the DNA. The sample records about 190,000 clones, about 85% being singletons. Trimming removed 4 bases from V and 6 bases from J; junction bases left unmatched: 19. CDR3 length: 17 residues. CDR1 is SGHTS and CDR2 is YDEGEE in the germline V gene. The clonotype originates from a young man with acute or convalescent COVID-19. The material sequenced was peripheral blood. The chain carries TRBV5-8 and TRBJ2-7, with TRBD1 matching over 7 bases. As DNA, the CDR3 is TGTGCCAGCAGCCATTTGTTAGGGGGCGACAACCCGCGCGAGCAGTACTTC. Its translation is CASSHLLGGDNPREQYF.